These 29 T cell receptor beta chains came from one sample sequenced in a study of response to subunit inactivated influenza vaccine. TCRdb re-derived calls from the RT-PCR reads in MiXCR, one entry per CDR3 protein. The repertoire holds about 830,000 distinct CDR3 sequences, approximately 17% seen once, with about 11% in the top ten. The specimen comprised PBMCs from blood, sampled 4 to 6 days after vaccination. These receptors were collected from a man aged 50-59 years who received an inactivated influenza vaccine.

The table lists this clonotype with a few counts. The V call is TRBV7-6, the J call TRBJ2-1; D gene ambiguous. Trimming stripped 2 bases from V and 0 bases from J, with 8 bases between. This CDR3 is built from 15 residues. Per germline, CDR1 SGHVS and CDR2 FNYEAQ. The CDR3 protein is CASSLTYSSYNEQFF. The CDR3 DNA follows: TGTGCCAGCAGCTTAACCTACAGCTCCTACAATGAGCAGTTCTTC.

The chain carries TRBV20-1 and TRBJ2-7; no clear D gene. The CDR3 length is 14 residues. Germline-derived CDR1 and CDR2 are DFQATT and SNEGSKA (reference sequence). Trimming pared 0 bases from V and 1 base from J, leaving 10 bases between. CDR3 DNA sequence: TGCAGTGCTAGAGACCCCACGAATTCCTACGAGCAGTACTTC. Its protein product is CSARDPTNSYEQYF.

This clonotype was detected only a few times. The CDR3 reads CASSLEGGGQPQHF. The DNA for the CDR3 is TGTGCCAGCAGTTTAGAAGGGGGAGGGCAGCCCCAGCATTTT. This rearrangement joins TRBV12-3 or TRBV12-4 to TRBJ1-5; D possibly corresponds to TRBD1 (6 bases). The V end was cut by 1 base, the J end by 7 bases, with 11 bases between. There are 14 residues in the CDR3.

The V and J genes are TRBV29-1 and TRBJ2-5, with 7 bases fitting TRBD2. The V gene's germline CDR1 is SQVTM and CDR2 ANQGSEA. The V segment lost 7 bases and the J segment 5 bases; nucleotides outside the gene matches: 16. CDR3 length: 15 residues. The DNA of the CDR3 is TGCAGCGCCCCGGAGGGCGGGGGTACCAGGGAGACCCAGTACTTC. This translates into CSAPEGGGTRETQYF. Full variable domain (missing parts from reference TRBV29-1 and TRBJ2-5): SAVISQKPSRDICQRGTSLTIQCQVDSQVTMMFWYRQQPGQSLTLIATANQGSEATYESGFVIDKFPISRPNLTFSTLTVSNMSPEDSSIYLCSAPEGGGTRETQYFGPGTRLLVL.

V and J are TRBV28 and TRBJ2-7, with D maybe TRBD2 (5 bases). The V end was cut by 2 bases, the J end by 0 bases, with 11 bases between. Germline assignment: CDR1 MDHEN and CDR2 SYDVKM. The CDR3 is 15 residues long. Written as DNA, the CDR3 is TGTGCCAGCAGTTTAAGTCGAAGCGGCTCCTACGAGCAGTACTTC. Translation: CASSLSRSGSYEQYF.

This clonotype appeared a few times. The chain links TRBV27 to TRBJ2-1, with D tentatively TRBD2 (7 bases). Germline lookup yields CDR1 MNHEY and CDR2 SMNVEV (reference sequence). CDR3 length: 12 residues. Deletions cut 3 bases from V and 15 bases from J, with 15 bases between. The CDR3 reads CASSFMGGPLFF. In DNA form, the CDR3 reads TGTGCCAGCAGTTTTATGGGGGGGCCACTGTTCTTC.

The chain couples TRBV15 to TRBJ1-5, with D tentatively TRBD1 (5 bases). This CDR3 is built from 14 residues. V dropped 5 bases and J dropped 3 bases, with 11 bases sitting between them. The germline V gene has CDR1 LNHNV and CDR2 YYDKDF (reference sequence). CDR3 sequence (DNA): TGTGCCACCAGCGAAGGGGCAAACAATCAGCCCCAGCATTTT. Translated, it gives CATSEGANNQPQHF.

The J gene is TRBJ2-2, the V gene TRBV12-3 or TRBV12-4, with 10 bases that match TRBD2. V shed 6 bases and J 5 bases; nucleotides not matched to a gene: 3. The CDR3 has 14 amino acids. DNA for the CDR3: TGTGCCAGCAGCCAGCGGGGGGGAACCGGGGAGCTGTTTTTT. Amino acids: CASSQRGGTGELFF.

This clonotype was observed a handful of times. This sequence joins TRBV20-1 and TRBJ2-1; maybe TRBD2 (5 bases). The germline gives CDR1 DFQATT, CDR2 SNEGSKA (reference sequence). The CDR3 length is 12 residues. Trimming took 8 bases from V and 7 from J, leaving 15 bases between them. The CDR3 reads CSTPPPGNEQFF. CDR3 sequence (DNA): TGCAGTACTCCGCCCCCGGGGAATGAGCAGTTCTTC.

This clonotype has a handful of counts. V gene TRBV6-1 combines with J gene TRBJ1-5; D remains ambiguous. Between the trimmed V and J ends, which lost 8 bases and 4 bases, there was a span of 15 bases. The CDR3 spans 14 residues. CDR1 and CDR2 (germline): MNHNS, SASEGT. The CDR3 nucleotides read TGTGCCAGCGGCACGAGCGCCTGGAATCAGCCCCAGCATTTT. Translation: CASGTSAWNQPQHF.

This clonotype showed up many times. This sequence joins TRBV7-9 and TRBJ2-2, with D maybe TRBD2 (6 bases). Trimming left V 3 bases short and J 1 base short, with 12 bases between. The CDR3 is 16 amino acids. Germline lookup yields CDR1 SEHNR and CDR2 FQNEAQ (reference sequence). CDR3 in amino acids: CASSLRWRENTGELFF. CDR3 bases: TGTGCCAGCAGCTTGAGGTGGAGGGAGAACACCGGGGAGCTGTTTTTT.

In its sample, this clonotype was seen a few times. The V gene is TRBV10-1, the J gene TRBJ2-7, with 7 bases lining up with TRBD2. This CDR3 has 20 residues. CDR1 and CDR2 (germline): WNHNN, SYGVQD (reference sequence). With V trimmed by 9 bases and J by 4 bases, 30 bases remained unmatched. In DNA form, the CDR3 reads TGCGCCAGGAAACTTATTTTCATACTGACCATCAGAGGGGAGGGATACGAGCAGTACTTC. Protein: CARKLIFILTIRGEGYEQYF.

This clonotype came up a few times. This rearrangement joins TRBV5-5 to TRBJ2-5; 8 bases align to TRBD2. The length of the CDR3 is 14 residues. Unmatched junction bases numbered 5, after V lost 5 bases and J lost 2 bases. Germline V gene sequence: CDR1 SGHKS, CDR2 YYEKEE (reference sequence). In DNA form, the CDR3 reads TGTGCCAGCAGACCTGGACTAGCTCAAGAGACCCAGTACTTC. Amino acids: CASRPGLAQETQYF.

This clonotype came up many times. The genes are TRBV3-1 and TRBJ2-3; D remains ambiguous. The V gene's germline CDR1 is LGHDT and CDR2 YNNKEL (reference sequence). This CDR3 is built from 11 residues. V lost 3 bases and J lost 5, with 3 bases in between. The CDR3: CASSHVDTQYF. CDR3 coding DNA: TGTGCCAGCAGCCATGTAGATACGCAGTATTTT.

The chain uses TRBV6-2 or TRBV6-3 and TRBJ2-7, with 12 nucleotides matching TRBD2. CDR1 MNHEY and CDR2 SVGEGT come from the germline V gene. J lost 0 bases, V lost 5 bases, and 5 bases had no gene match. This CDR3 has 16 residues. CDR3 in DNA: TGTGCCAGCAGTCCCGGGACTAGCGGGTACTCCTACGAGCAGTACTTC. It yields the protein CASSPGTSGYSYEQYF.

The gene calls are TRBV5-1 and TRBJ2-2; no definite D call. The CDR3 has 13 residues. The germline gives CDR1 SGHRS, CDR2 YFSETQ. Trimming took 4 bases from V and 5 from J, leaving 9 bases between them. The CDR3 sequence is CASSTDGTGELFF. CDR3 nucleotide sequence: TGCGCCAGCAGCACGGATGGAACCGGGGAGCTGTTTTTT.

The chain uses TRBV4-3 and TRBJ2-2; 13 nucleotides line up with TRBD2. With V trimmed by 11 bases and J by 4 bases, 13 bases remained unmatched. The CDR3 consists of 17 residues. Germline assignment: CDR1 LGHNA and CDR2 YSLEER. The CDR3 coding sequence is TGCGCCTCCGGGACTAGCGGGGTGCCCGCAGGCACCGGGGAGCTGTTTTTT. It translates to CASGTSGVPAGTGELFF.

V is TRBV6-5 and J is TRBJ2-7, with a weak D call TRBD2 (5 bases). The CDR3 consists of 14 residues. V lost 3 bases and J 3 bases, leaving 12 bases between the germline ends. CDR1 MNHEY and CDR2 SVGAGI come from the germline V gene. In nucleotides, the CDR3 is TGTGCCAGCAGTTATGCGGGCAGCGTCTACGAGCAGTACTTC. Its translation: CASSYAGSVYEQYF.

A few counts support this clonotype. V gene TRBV12-3 or TRBV12-4 combines with J gene TRBJ2-1, with 11 bases identical to TRBD2. The length of the CDR3 is 15 residues. Trimming cost V 2 bases and J 10 bases; bases outside gene matches: 7. The CDR3 DNA reads TGTGCCAGCAGTTTACAGGCTAGCGGGGGGCAGGAGCAGTTCTTC. It specifies CASSLQASGGQEQFF.

This clonotype was recorded many times. The rearrangement links TRBV12-3 or TRBV12-4 to TRBJ2-7; D remains unclear. The CDR3 sequence is 12 residues long. V was clipped by 3 bases and J by 4 bases, with 7 bases between them. The CDR3 DNA is TGTGCCAGCAGTTTGTTTGTGTACGAGCAGTACTTC. Protein sequence: CASSLFVYEQYF.

J is TRBJ2-5 and V is TRBV5-1, with TRBD1 matching 10 bases. This CDR3 is 16 amino acids long. V shed 0 bases, J shed 1 base, and the junction held 3 bases outside the gene matches. Germline values: CDR1 SGHRS, CDR2 YFSETQ. CDR3 nucleotide sequence: TGCGCCAGCAGCTTGGGGGACAGGGGAGGCCAAGAGACCCAGTACTTC. This sequence encodes CASSLGDRGGQETQYF.

This clonotype has more than one count but fewer than ten. The rearrangement uses TRBV4-1 and TRBJ1-2; D is possibly TRBD1 (5 bases). V was cut by 3 bases and J by 2 bases, with 13 bases left in between. The CDR3 covers 15 residues. The germline gives CDR1 MGHRA, CDR2 YSYEKL. The CDR3 DNA is TGCGCCAGCAGCCAGGGGGTGGGGACCAACTATGGCTACACCTTC. This encodes CASSQGVGTNYGYTF.

This clonotype was counted a few times. This chain uses TRBV4-2 with TRBJ2-5, with TRBD2 matching over 9 bases. This CDR3 has 19 residues. J lost 1 base, V lost 1 base, and 13 bases had no gene match. Germline V gene lookup returns CDR1 LGHNA and CDR2 YNFKEQ. In DNA form, the CDR3 reads TGTGCCAGCAGCCAAGTGGGGGTCGGGAGCGGGGGGTTCCAAGAGACCCAGTACTTC. Translated: CASSQVGVGSGGFQETQYF.

In its sample, this clonotype was seen a few times. The chain links TRBV20-1 to TRBJ2-5, with 11 nucleotides matching TRBD1. V lost 4 bases to trimming and J lost 1 base; unmatched junction nucleotides: 2. Germline V gives CDR1 DFQATT, CDR2 SNEGSKA (reference sequence). The CDR3 has 14 residues. The CDR3 nucleotides read TGCAGTGCTACCGGGACAGGGGGCCAAGAGACCCAGTACTTC. Encoded protein: CSATGTGGQETQYF.

The V and J genes are TRBV28 and TRBJ2-7; 13 nucleotides agree with TRBD2. J gave up 7 bases and V 3 bases, and 12 bases lay outside the gene matches. Germline CDR1 is MDHEN and CDR2 is SYDVKM. CDR3 length equals 17 residues. The CDR3 sequence is CASSLSLLAGGPWEQYF. For the CDR3, the DNA is TGTGCCAGCAGTTTGTCCTTACTAGCGGGAGGGCCTTGGGAGCAGTACTTC.

The genes are TRBV20-1 and TRBJ1-5, with TRBD1 matching 8 bases. CDR1 is DFQATT, CDR2 SNEGSKA, per germline (reference sequence). V gave up 0 bases and J gave up 6 bases; unmatched junction bases: 4. The CDR3 has 14 amino acids. The CDR3 protein is CSAREGQDVQPQHF. Here the CDR3 DNA reads TGCAGTGCTAGAGAGGGACAGGACGTTCAGCCCCAGCATTTT.

The rearrangement uses TRBV6-2 or TRBV6-3 and TRBJ2-1, with TRBD2 as a possible D gene (6 bases). V was clipped by 6 bases and J by 9 bases, with 24 bases between them. Germline V gene sequence: CDR1 MNHEY, CDR2 SVGEGT. The CDR3 extends over 16 amino acids. CDR3 sequence (DNA): TGTGCCAGCAGGGGTGCCGCTAGCGCCAGTTGGAGTGAGCAGTTCTTC. Encoded protein: CASRGAASASWSEQFF.

This clonotype was seen at least ten times. The gene calls are TRBV10-3 and TRBJ2-1, with TRBD2 matching over 8 bases. V lost 0 bases, J lost 6 bases, and 7 bases stayed unmatched. CDR1 and CDR2 from the germline V gene are ENHRY and SYGVKD. This CDR3 is 16 amino acids long. The CDR3 sequence: CAISESRREEFNEQFF. CDR3 bases: TGTGCCATCAGTGAGTCGAGGCGGGAGGAATTCAATGAGCAGTTCTTC.

This clonotype was seen only a few times. This chain uses TRBV11-2 with TRBJ1-2, with 9 bases lining up with TRBD1. Trimming removed 1 base from V and 4 bases from J; junction bases left unmatched: 13. CDR1 and CDR2 (germline): SGHAT, FQNNGV. The CDR3 spans 18 residues. Here the CDR3 reads CASSLGVTGTGYSYGYTF. CDR3 in DNA: TGTGCCAGCAGCTTAGGCGTCACCGGGACAGGGTATTCCTATGGCTACACCTTC.